This TCR beta chain was obtained from a study of B cell selection in AIRE deficiency. Method: immunoSEQ multiplex PCR; TCRdb's copy keeps in-frame clones and lacks some. Of about 21,000 clones in the sample, 85% to 95% were seen once. A word on this clone: The antigen is unknown.

Whole-study results and caveats: Roughly 29% of healthy-shared Treg TCRbeta sequences appeared in patient Tconv cells. Healthy Tconv contained approximately 37% of shared healthy Treg sequences; only TCRbeta sequenced.

Regulatory T cells were sorted as CD4+CD25hiCD127low/negative. The sequence was collected from a human donor with AIRE deficiency. Sequencing was carried out using Tregs sorted from PBMCs.

The CDR3 nucleotides are TGTGCCAGCAGCCCCAGGGGACAGGGTTATGAGCAGTTCTTC. Its protein product is CASSPRGQGYEQFF. The J gene is TRBJ2-1, the V gene TRBV9, with 9 positions matching TRBD1. This CDR3 has 14 residues. Germline CDR1 reads SGDLS; CDR2 reads YYNGEE. The ends lost 4 bases at V and 8 bases at J; junction bases unmatched: 7.